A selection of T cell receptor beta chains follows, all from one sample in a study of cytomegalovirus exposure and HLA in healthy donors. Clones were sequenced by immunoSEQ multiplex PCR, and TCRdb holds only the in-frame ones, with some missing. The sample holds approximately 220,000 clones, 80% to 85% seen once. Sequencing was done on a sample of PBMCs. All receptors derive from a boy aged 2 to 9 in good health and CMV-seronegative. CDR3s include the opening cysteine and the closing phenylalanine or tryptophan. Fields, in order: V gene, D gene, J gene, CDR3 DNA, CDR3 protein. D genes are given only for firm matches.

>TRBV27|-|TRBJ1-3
TGTGCCAGCAGACAAACAAACTCTGGAAACACCATATATTTT
CASRQTNSGNTIYF
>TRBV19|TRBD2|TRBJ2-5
TGTGCCAGTATGGGACTAGCGGGAGTGGAAGAGACCCAGTACTTC
CASMGLAGVEETQYF
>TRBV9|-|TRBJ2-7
TGTGCCAGCAGCGGTGAGCGGACCTACGAGCAGTACTTC
CASSGERTYEQYF
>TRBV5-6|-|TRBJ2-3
TGTGCCAGCACCCAGGGCTCAGATACGCAGTATTTT
CASTQGSDTQYF
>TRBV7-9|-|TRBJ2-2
TGTGCCAGCAGCTTATTTATCACCCGGACAAGACCGAACACCGGGGAGCTGTTTTTT
CASSLFITRTRPNTGELFF
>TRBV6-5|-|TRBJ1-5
TGTGCCAGCAGTCGTACAGGTTACGGCAATCAGCCCCAGCATTTT
CASSRTGYGNQPQHF
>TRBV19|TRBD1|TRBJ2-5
TGTGCCAGTAGCGGGACAGACCAAGAGACCCAGTACTTC
CASSGTDQETQYF
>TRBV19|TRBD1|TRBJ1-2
TGTGCCAGTAGCCCTCTGACAGGGTTGACTAACTATGGCTACACCTTC
CASSPLTGLTNYGYTF
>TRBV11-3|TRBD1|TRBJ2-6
TGTGCCAGCAGCCGGGACAGGGGGGAATCTGGGGCCAACGTCCTGACTTTC
CASSRDRGESGANVLTF
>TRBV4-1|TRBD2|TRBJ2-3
TGCGCCAGCAGCCTAACAGAGGTATCTAGCGGGGATACGCAGTATTTT
CASSLTEVSSGDTQYF
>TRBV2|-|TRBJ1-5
TGTGCCAGCAGTATAGCGATCAATCAGCCCCAGCATTTT
CASSIAINQPQHF
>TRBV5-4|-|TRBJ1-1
TGTGCCAGCAGCTTTAAGGGGTGGAACACTGAAGCTTTCTTT
CASSFKGWNTEAFF
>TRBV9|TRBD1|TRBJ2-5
TGTGCCAGCAGCTTGACAGGGGGCGGAGAGACCCAGTACTTC
CASSLTGGGETQYF
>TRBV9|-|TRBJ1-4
TGTGCCAGCAGCGTATCCTCCGGTTTCAATGAAAAACTGTTTTTT
CASSVSSGFNEKLFF
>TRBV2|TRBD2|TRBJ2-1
TGTGCCAGCCCCGGACCGGGACTAGTGCCAAGATCTCGTGGAAATGAGCAGTTCTTC
CASPGPGLVPRSRGNEQFF
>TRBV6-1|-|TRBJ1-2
TGTGCCAGCAGTGAAGCGGCCAGGGGTAGCTACACCTTC
CASSEAARGSYTF
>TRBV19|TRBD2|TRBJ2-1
TGTGCCAGTAGTAGGACTAGCAGATACAATGAGCAGTTCTTC
CASSRTSRYNEQFF
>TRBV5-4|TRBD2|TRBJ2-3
TGTGCCAGCAGCGCACTAGCGGGGGCAACCACAGATACGCAGTATTTT
CASSALAGATTDTQYF
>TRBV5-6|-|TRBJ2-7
TGTGCCAGCAGCTTAACGGAGGAGCAGTACTTC
CASSLTEEQYF
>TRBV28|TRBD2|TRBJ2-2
TGTGCCAGCAGGACCCGACTAGCGGTTTCTAGCACCGGGGAGCTGTTTTTT
CASRTRLAVSSTGELFF